The entry below gives a single T cell receptor (beta chain) sequence along with its context. The data originate from a study of blood T cell repertoires in COVID-19. Study-wide context: In each case, the material was cDNA or gDNA derived from T cells, B-cell-depleted T cells, or PBMCs.

The method was immunoSEQ multiplex PCR; TCRdb's version includes in-frame clones alone and lacks a portion of them. The table shows hundreds of thousands of clones, with 88% occurring only once. This CDR3 has 17 residues. Germline CDR1 and CDR2: LGHNA and YNFKEQ. The V and J ends lost 4 bases and 1 base, in that order; junction bases with no gene match: 10. The specimen was PBMCs or T cells enriched from blood (not recorded which). The origin of this receptor is a woman in her fifties or sixties who had recovered from COVID-19. The chain combines TRBV4-2 with TRBJ1-1, with TRBD1 matching over 9 bases. The CDR3, as DNA: TGTGCCAGCAGCCCCGGACAGGGGCCAAAAGGGAACACTGAAGCTTTCTTT. Protein: CASSPGQGPKGNTEAFF.